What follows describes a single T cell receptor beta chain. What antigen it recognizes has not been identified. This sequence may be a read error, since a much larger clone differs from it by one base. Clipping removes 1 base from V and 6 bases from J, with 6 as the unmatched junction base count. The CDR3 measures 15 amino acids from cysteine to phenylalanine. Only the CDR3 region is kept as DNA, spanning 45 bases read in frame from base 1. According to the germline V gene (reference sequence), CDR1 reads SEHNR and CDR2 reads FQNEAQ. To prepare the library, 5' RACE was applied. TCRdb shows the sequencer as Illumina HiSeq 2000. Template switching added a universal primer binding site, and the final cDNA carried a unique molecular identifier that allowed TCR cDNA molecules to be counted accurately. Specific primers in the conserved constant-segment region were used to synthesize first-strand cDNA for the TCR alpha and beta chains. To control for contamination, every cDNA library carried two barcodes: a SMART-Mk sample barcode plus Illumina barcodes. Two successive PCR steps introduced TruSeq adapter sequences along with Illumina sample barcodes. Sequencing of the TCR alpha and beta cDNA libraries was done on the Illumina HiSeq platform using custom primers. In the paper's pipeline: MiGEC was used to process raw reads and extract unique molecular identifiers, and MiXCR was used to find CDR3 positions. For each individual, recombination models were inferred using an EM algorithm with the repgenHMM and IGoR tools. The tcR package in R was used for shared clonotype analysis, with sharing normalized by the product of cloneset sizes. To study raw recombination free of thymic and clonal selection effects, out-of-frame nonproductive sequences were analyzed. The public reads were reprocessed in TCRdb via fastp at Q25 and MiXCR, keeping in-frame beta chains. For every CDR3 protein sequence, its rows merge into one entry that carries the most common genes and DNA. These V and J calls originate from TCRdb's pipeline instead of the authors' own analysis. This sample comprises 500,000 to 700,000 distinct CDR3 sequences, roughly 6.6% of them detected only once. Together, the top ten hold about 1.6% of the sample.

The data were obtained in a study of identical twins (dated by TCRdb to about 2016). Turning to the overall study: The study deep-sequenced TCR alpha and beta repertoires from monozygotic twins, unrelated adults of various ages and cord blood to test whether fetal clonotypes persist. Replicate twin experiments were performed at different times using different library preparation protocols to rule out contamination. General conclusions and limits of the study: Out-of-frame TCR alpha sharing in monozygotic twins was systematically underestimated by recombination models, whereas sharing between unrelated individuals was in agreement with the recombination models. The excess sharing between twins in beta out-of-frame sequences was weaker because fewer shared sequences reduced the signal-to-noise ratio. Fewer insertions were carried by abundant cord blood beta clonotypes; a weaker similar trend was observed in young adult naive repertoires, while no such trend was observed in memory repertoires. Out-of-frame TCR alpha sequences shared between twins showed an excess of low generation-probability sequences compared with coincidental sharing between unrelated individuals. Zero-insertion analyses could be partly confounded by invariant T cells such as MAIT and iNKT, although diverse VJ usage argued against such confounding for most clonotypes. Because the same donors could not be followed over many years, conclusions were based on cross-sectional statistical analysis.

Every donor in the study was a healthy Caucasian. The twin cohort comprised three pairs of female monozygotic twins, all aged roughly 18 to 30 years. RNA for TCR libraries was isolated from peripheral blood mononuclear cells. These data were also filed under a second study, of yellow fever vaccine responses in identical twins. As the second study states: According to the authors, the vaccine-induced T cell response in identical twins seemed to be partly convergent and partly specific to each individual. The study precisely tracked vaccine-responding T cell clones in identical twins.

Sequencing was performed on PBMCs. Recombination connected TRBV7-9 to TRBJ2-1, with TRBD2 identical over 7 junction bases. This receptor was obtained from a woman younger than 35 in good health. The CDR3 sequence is CASSLGAGRPNEQFF. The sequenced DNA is TGTGCCAGCAGCTTAGGAGCGGGGCGTCCCAATGAGCAGTTCTTC.